These 2 T cell receptor beta chains were all obtained from the same sample, sequenced in a study of cytomegalovirus exposure and HLA in healthy donors. The assay was immunoSEQ multiplex PCR, and TCRdb's table has in-frame clones only and misses some. This table has 300,000 to 400,000 clones, 88% appearing once. The source material was PBMCs. The receptor set was obtained from a man aged 30 to 39 in good health and CMV-seronegative.

The chain combines TRBV7-9 with TRBJ2-7; D ambiguous. Trimming pared 2 bases from V and 3 bases from J, leaving 8 bases between. The CDR3 sequence is 13 residues long. CDR1 and CDR2 from the germline V gene are SEHNR and FQNEAQ (reference sequence). The CDR3 region is CASSLTPGYEQYF. The DNA of the CDR3 is TGTGCCAGCAGCTTAACGCCGGGCTACGAGCAGTACTTC. The whole variable domain, remainder taken from reference TRBV7-9 and TRBJ2-7, is DTGVSQNPRHKITKRGQNVTFRCDPISEHNRLYWYRQTLGQGPEFLTYFQNEAQLEKSRLLSDRFSAERPKGSFSTLEIQRTEQGDSAMYLCASSLTPGYEQYFGPGTRLTVT.

This rearrangement joins TRBV2 to TRBJ2-3, with 8 bases identical to TRBD2. This CDR3 contains 15 residues. Germline CDR1 SNHLY, CDR2 FYNNEI. J gave up 2 bases and V 7 bases, and 8 bases lay outside the gene matches. CDR3 sequence: CASTRTSSPTDTQYF. CDR3 coding DNA: TGTGCCAGCACGCGGACTAGCAGCCCCACAGATACGCAGTATTTT. The full variable domain, in which reference TRBV2 and TRBJ2-3 provide the parts outside the CDR3, is EPEVTQTPSHQVTQMGQEVILRCVPISNHLYFYWYRQILGQKVEFLVSFYNNEISEKSEIFDDQFSVERPDGSNFTLKIRSTKLEDSAMYFCASTRTSSPTDTQYFGPGTRLTVL.